These T cell receptor beta chains were read from a single sample in a study of blood T cell repertoires in COVID-19. Method: immunoSEQ multiplex PCR; TCRdb's copy keeps in-frame clones and lacks some. The sample has 400,000 or so clones, around nine tenths seen once. Sequencing was carried out using peripheral blood. The receptor set was obtained from a man aged 18 to 30 with COVID-19, enrolled during active disease. CDR3s include the opening cysteine and the closing phenylalanine or tryptophan. The order of the fields is V gene, J gene, clone size, D gene, CDR3 protein, CDR3 DNA. A D gene is named only where the DNA matches it firmly. The size entry is marked missing in some rows and otherwise reads once, few, many or a size class.

V: TRBV7-9; J: TRBJ1-1; size: -; D: -; CDR3: CASLPMNTEAFF; DNA: TGTGCCAGCCTACCAATGAACACTGAAGCTTTCTTT
V: TRBV20-1; J: TRBJ1-1; size: -; D: TRBD1; CDR3: CSASKTGGSNTEAFF; DNA: TGCAGTGCTAGTAAGACAGGGGGTTCGAACACTGAAGCTTTCTTT
V: TRBV6-5; J: TRBJ1-1; size: -; D: -; CDR3: CASSYSQGWTEAFF; DNA: TGTGCCAGCAGTTACTCGCAGGGGTGGACTGAAGCTTTCTTT
V: TRBV29-1; J: TRBJ2-2; size: -; D: TRBD1; CDR3: CSISDRVDTGELFF; DNA: TGCAGCATCTCAGACAGGGTGGACACCGGGGAGCTGTTTTTT
V: TRBV6-5; J: TRBJ2-3; size: once; D: TRBD2; CDR3: CAGGGYTDTQYF; DNA: TGTGCCGGGGGGGGGTACACAGATACGCAGTATTTT
V: TRBV24-1; J: TRBJ2-1; size: -; D: TRBD2; CDR3: CATSDLDQSGGNEQFF; DNA: TGTGCCACCAGTGATTTGGACCAAAGCGGGGGGAATGAGCAGTTCTTC
V: TRBV10-2; J: TRBJ2-7; size: -; D: -; CDR3: CASSESGFPVKKEVYEQYF; DNA: TGCGCCAGCAGTGAGTCGGGTTTCCCGGTAAAGAAGGAGGTCTACGAGCAGTACTTC
V: TRBV2; J: TRBJ1-5; size: -; D: -; CDR3: CASSESEDQPQHF; DNA: TGTGCCAGCAGTGAATCTGAGGATCAGCCCCAGCATTTT
V: TRBV7-3; J: TRBJ2-5; size: -; D: TRBD1; CDR3: CASSPDRGNVGTQYF; DNA: TGTGCCAGCAGCCCCGACAGGGGGAACGTGGGGACCCAGTACTTC
V: TRBV5-1; J: TRBJ1-3; size: -; D: -; CDR3: CASSPYASGNTIYF; DNA: TGCGCCAGCAGCCCCTACGCCTCTGGAAACACCATATATTTT
V: TRBV18; J: TRBJ2-5; size: -; D: TRBD1; CDR3: CASSPPGQSRETQYF; DNA: TGTGCCAGCTCACCACCGGGACAGTCAAGAGAGACCCAGTACTTC
V: TRBV7-8; J: TRBJ2-1; size: -; D: -; CDR3: CASSLLGLPDNEQFF; DNA: TGTGCCAGCAGCTTGTTAGGACTGCCTGACAATGAGCAGTTCTTC
V: TRBV6-1; J: TRBJ2-2; size: -; D: TRBD2; CDR3: CASSELGLAGAGELFF; DNA: TGTGCCAGCAGTGAACTGGGACTAGCGGGAGCCGGGGAGCTGTTTTTT
V: TRBV3-1/TRBV3-2; J: TRBJ2-1; size: -; D: -; CDR3: CASRHGGNEQFF; DNA: TGTGCCAGCAGACACGGGGGAAATGAGCAGTTCTTC
V: TRBV24-1; J: TRBJ2-1; size: -; D: TRBD2; CDR3: CATSDPSPSGSYRGEQFF; DNA: TGTGCCACCAGTGATCCCTCCCCTAGCGGGAGTTACCGGGGTGAGCAGTTCTTC
V: TRBV3-1/TRBV3-2; J: TRBJ2-4; size: -; D: TRBD2; CDR3: CASSQAGGPDIQYF; DNA: TGTGCCAGCAGCCAGGCGGGGGGGCCTGACATTCAGTACTTC
V: TRBV6-5; J: TRBJ1-2; size: -; D: -; CDR3: CASENSPYGYTF; DNA: TGTGCCAGCGAGAACAGTCCCTATGGCTACACCTTC
V: TRBV3-1/TRBV3-2; J: TRBJ1-1; size: -; D: -; CDR3: CASSQDLVTEAFF; DNA: TGTGCCAGCAGCCAAGATCTAGTGACTGAAGCTTTCTTT
V: TRBV29-1; J: TRBJ2-5; size: -; D: -; CDR3: CSVFNSRETQYF; DNA: TGCAGCGTTTTTAACAGTAGGGAGACCCAGTACTTC
V: TRBV25-1; J: TRBJ1-1; size: -; D: -; CDR3: CASNTLNTEAFF; DNA: TGTGCCAGCAACACGCTGAACACTGAAGCTTTCTTT
V: TRBV6-1; J: TRBJ1-2; size: -; D: -; CDR3: CASSAARVWGTIWANYGYTF; DNA: TGTGCCAGCAGTGCAGCCAGGGTATGGGGCACCATTTGGGCTAACTATGGCTACACCTTC
V: TRBV19; J: TRBJ2-3; size: -; D: -; CDR3: CASRFGGPTDTQYF; DNA: TGTGCCAGTAGGTTCGGCGGTCCCACAGATACGCAGTATTTT
V: TRBV19; J: TRBJ2-2; size: once; D: -; CDR3: CASSERVAGELFF; DNA: TGTGCCAGTAGTGAGCGTGTGGCCGGGGAGCTGTTTTTT
V: TRBV5-4; J: TRBJ1-2; size: -; D: TRBD1; CDR3: CASSPRQGRNYGYTF; DNA: TGTGCCAGCAGCCCACGACAGGGACGCAACTATGGCTACACCTTC
V: TRBV11-3; J: TRBJ2-7; size: -; D: TRBD1; CDR3: CASSPRQGEGAGEQYF; DNA: TGTGCCAGCAGCCCACGACAGGGGGAAGGAGCGGGCGAGCAGTACTTC
V: TRBV5-5; J: TRBJ2-5; size: -; D: -; CDR3: CASSLAQGGAQETQYF; DNA: TGTGCCAGCAGCTTGGCCCAAGGAGGCGCCCAAGAGACCCAGTACTTC
V: TRBV6-5; J: TRBJ1-2; size: -; D: -; CDR3: CASSYSRQDAYGYTF; DNA: TGTGCCAGCAGTTACTCGCGACAGGATGCTTATGGCTACACCTTC
V: TRBV6-1; J: TRBJ1-2; size: -; D: -; CDR3: CASSESGGGTYGYTF; DNA: TGTGCCAGCAGTGAAAGTGGTGGGGGGACCTATGGCTACACCTTC
V: TRBV9; J: TRBJ2-1; size: -; D: -; CDR3: CASSGQASSYNEQFF; DNA: TGTGCCAGCAGCGGACAGGCGAGCTCCTACAATGAGCAGTTCTTC
V: TRBV7-9; J: TRBJ2-1; size: -; D: -; CDR3: CASSPPGREQFF; DNA: TGTGCCAGCAGCCCCCCGGGGAGGGAGCAGTTCTTC
V: TRBV6-5; J: TRBJ1-6; size: -; D: -; CDR3: CASREGVGSPLHF; DNA: TGTGCCAGCCGGGAGGGGGTTGGGTCACCCCTCCACTTT
V: TRBV20-1; J: TRBJ2-7; size: many; D: -; CDR3: CSARLDREQYF; DNA: TGCAGTGCTAGACTCGACAGAGAGCAGTACTTC
V: TRBV27; J: TRBJ1-1; size: -; D: TRBD1; CDR3: CASSLYRGPLNTEAFF; DNA: TGTGCCAGCAGTCTCTACAGGGGCCCCCTGAACACTGAAGCTTTCTTT
V: TRBV6-5; J: TRBJ1-2; size: -; D: -; CDR3: CASTESTANYGYTF; DNA: TGTGCCAGCACGGAATCGACAGCTAACTATGGCTACACCTTC
V: TRBV5-1; J: TRBJ2-3; size: -; D: -; CDR3: CASSPGGAFSTDTQYF; DNA: TGCGCCAGCAGCCCAGGAGGAGCGTTCAGCACAGATACGCAGTATTTT
V: TRBV30; J: TRBJ1-5; size: -; D: TRBD1; CDR3: CAWSPATGGPLAQHF; DNA: TGTGCCTGGAGTCCCGCTACAGGGGGCCCTTTGGCCCAGCATTTT
V: TRBV6-5; J: TRBJ2-5; size: -; D: TRBD1; CDR3: CASTGGETQYF; DNA: TGTGCCAGCACAGGGGGAGAGACCCAGTACTTC
V: TRBV10-2; J: TRBJ2-2; size: -; D: -; CDR3: CASSPLANTGELFF; DNA: TGCGCCAGCAGTCCGCTAGCGAACACCGGGGAGCTGTTTTTT
V: TRBV27; J: TRBJ2-7; size: -; D: TRBD1; CDR3: CASSLFSGQGLEQYF; DNA: TGTGCCAGCAGTTTATTTTCCGGACAGGGACTCGAGCAGTACTTC
V: TRBV5-4; J: TRBJ2-2; size: -; D: TRBD1; CDR3: CASSPRDRVTTGELFF; DNA: TGTGCCAGCAGCCCCAGGGACAGGGTGACCACCGGGGAGCTGTTTTTT
V: TRBV4-2; J: TRBJ2-7; size: once; D: TRBD2; CDR3: CASSQDPGLAGKKQYF; DNA: TGTGCCAGCAGCCAAGATCCGGGACTAGCGGGAAAGAAGCAGTACTTC
V: TRBV6-6; J: TRBJ2-1; size: -; D: -; CDR3: CASGHLGVGQGNNEQFF; DNA: TGTGCCAGCGGTCATCTAGGTGTGGGTCAGGGTAACAATGAGCAGTTCTTC
V: TRBV11-3; J: TRBJ2-5; size: -; D: TRBD1; CDR3: CASSFATKTGFRETQYF; DNA: TGTGCCAGCAGCTTCGCGACGAAGACAGGGTTCCGGGAGACCCAGTACTTC
V: TRBV4-2; J: TRBJ2-1; size: -; D: -; CDR3: CASSQGVGGAGNEQFF; DNA: TGTGCCAGCAGCCAAGGAGTGGGGGGGGCCGGGAATGAGCAGTTCTTC
V: TRBV28; J: TRBJ2-1; size: -; D: -; CDR3: CASRTRVNVEQFF; DNA: TGTGCCAGCCGTACCAGGGTGAACGTTGAGCAGTTCTTC
V: TRBV7-9; J: TRBJ1-2; size: -; D: TRBD1; CDR3: CASSPTGGDGYTF; DNA: TGTGCCAGCAGCCCAACAGGGGGCGATGGCTACACCTTC
V: TRBV3-1/TRBV3-2; J: TRBJ1-1; size: once; D: -; CDR3: CASSQRGSTEAFF; DNA: TGTGCCAGCAGCCAGAGGGGGAGCACTGAAGCTTTCTTT
V: TRBV19; J: TRBJ1-5; size: -; D: TRBD1; CDR3: CASSGRTGGPLEPQHF; DNA: TGTGCCAGTAGTGGTCGCACAGGGGGCCCTTTGGAGCCCCAGCATTTT
V: TRBV27; J: TRBJ1-6; size: -; D: -; CDR3: CATSGQPGNSPLHF; DNA: TGTGCCACCAGCGGACAACCTGGGAATTCACCCCTCCACTTT
V: TRBV24-1; J: TRBJ2-3; size: -; D: TRBD1; CDR3: CATSDTGQGTDTQYF; DNA: TGTGCCACCAGTGATACCGGACAGGGAACAGATACGCAGTATTTT
V: TRBV5-1; J: TRBJ1-2; size: -; D: -; CDR3: CASSLAANYGYTF; DNA: TGCGCCAGCAGCTTGGCGGCTAACTATGGCTACACCTTC
V: TRBV6-1; J: TRBJ1-3; size: -; D: -; CDR3: CASSEIRTAAGNTIYF; DNA: TGTGCCAGCAGTGAAATACGGACAGCTGCTGGAAACACCATATATTTT
V: TRBV20-1; J: TRBJ2-7; size: once; D: -; CDR3: CSASDYGYEQYF; DNA: TGCAGTGCTAGTGACTACGGGTACGAGCAGTACTTC
V: TRBV7-9; J: TRBJ1-2; size: -; D: -; CDR3: CASSPPLLENYGYTF; DNA: TGTGCCAGCAGCCCCCCTTTGCTAGAGAACTATGGCTACACCTTC
V: TRBV12-3/TRBV12-4; J: TRBJ2-7; size: -; D: -; CDR3: CASSLGYEQYF; DNA: TGTGCCAGCAGCCTCGGGTACGAGCAGTACTTC
V: TRBV2; J: TRBJ2-1; size: few; D: -; CDR3: CASSSLLASSYNEQFF; DNA: TGTGCCAGCAGTTCTCTACTAGCAAGCTCCTACAATGAGCAGTTCTTC
V: TRBV13; J: TRBJ2-3; size: -; D: -; CDR3: CASSPRRMADTQYF; DNA: TGTGCCAGCAGCCCGAGGCGGATGGCAGATACGCAGTATTTT
V: TRBV7-9; J: TRBJ2-1; size: few; D: TRBD2; CDR3: CASSLVPETSGRGQFF; DNA: TGTGCCAGCAGCTTAGTTCCGGAGACTAGCGGCCGGGGGCAGTTCTTC
V: TRBV19; J: TRBJ2-3; size: -; D: -; CDR3: CASSPWEAGPNTDTQYF; DNA: TGTGCCAGTAGTCCCTGGGAGGCGGGGCCGAACACAGATACGCAGTATTTT